One sample yielded the 22 T cell receptor beta chains listed below, sequenced in a study of blood T cell repertoires in COVID-19. Assay: immunoSEQ multiplex PCR; the TCRdb copy retains only in-frame clones and omits some. The sample consists of approximately 90,000 clones, over 75% of them appearing once. The sequencing sample was made of peripheral blood. These receptors were obtained from a man in his sixties with acute or convalescent COVID-19.

The CDR3 region is CASSTSPGGTYEQYF. In DNA form, the CDR3 reads TGCGCCAGCAGCACCTCTCCAGGGGGTACGTACGAGCAGTACTTC. The V and J genes are TRBV4-1 and TRBJ2-7; 7 positions match TRBD1. Germline assignment: CDR1 MGHRA and CDR2 YSYEKL. The CDR3 consists of 15 residues. The V gene end was trimmed by 5 bases and the J gene end by 4 bases; junction bases not matched to a gene: 11.

This chain links TRBV6-5 with TRBJ1-6; TRBD1 matches at 10 bases. The junction had 8 bases not matched to a gene; V was cut back by 4 bases and J by 11 bases. Per the germline V gene, CDR1 is MNHEY and CDR2 is SVGAGI. The CDR3 sequence is 15 residues long. Here the CDR3 reads CASSWGRDRGAPLHF. DNA for the CDR3: TGTGCCAGCAGTTGGGGACGGGACAGGGGTGCACCCCTCCACTTT.

The gene calls are TRBV3-1 (or the pseudogene TRBV3-2) and TRBJ2-3; D possibly corresponds to TRBD2 (5 bases). Germline CDR1 reads LGHDT; CDR2 reads YNNKEL (reference sequence). The CDR3 extends over 14 amino acids. The germline V and J ends were trimmed by 5 bases and 4 bases, with 13 bases remaining between them. Here the CDR3 DNA reads TGTGCCAGCAGCTCAGCCAAGAGGGCAGATACGCAGTATTTT. Protein sequence: CASSSAKRADTQYF.

The genes are TRBV24-1 and TRBJ1-1; weak D call: TRBD1 (5 bases). This CDR3 comprises 15 residues. V lost 4 bases and J 3 bases, leaving 14 bases between the germline ends. Per germline, CDR1 KGHDR and CDR2 SFDVKD. The CDR3 DNA is TGTGCCACCAGTGACCCCAGGGTAGGGGACACTGAAGCTTTCTTT. Translated: CATSDPRVGDTEAFF.

This chain links TRBV4-1 with TRBJ1-2; tentatively, D is TRBD1 (5 bases). Germline V gene lookup returns CDR1 MGHRA and CDR2 YSYEKL. The CDR3 is made up of 16 amino acids. Trimming took off 1 base at V and 8 bases at J, with 20 bases between the two ends. CDR3 loop: CASSQAGGGNAGGYTF. For the CDR3, the DNA is TGCGCCAGCAGCCAAGCGGGTGGGGGGAATGCAGGCGGCTACACCTTC.

The genes are TRBV6-5 and TRBJ1-1; no clear D gene. There are 14 residues in the CDR3. V dropped 10 bases and J dropped 0 bases, with 15 bases sitting between them. Germline V gene sequence: CDR1 MNHEY, CDR2 SVGAGI. CDR3 sequence: CATVKADMNTEAFF. The DNA for the CDR3 is TGTGCCACAGTCAAGGCCGACATGAACACTGAAGCTTTCTTT.

The chain has TRBV5-1 and TRBJ1-4; no definite D call. The CDR3 length is 14 residues. The germline gives CDR1 SGHRS, CDR2 YFSETQ. V shed 1 base and J shed 7 bases, with 11 bases lying between them. The DNA for the CDR3 is TGCGCCAGCAGCTTGAAGGGAGAACGTGAAAAACTGTTTTTT. Protein: CASSLKGEREKLFF. The complete variable domain, with remaining parts taken from reference TRBV5-1 and TRBJ1-4, reads KAGVTQTPRYLIKTRGQQVTLSCSPISGHRSVSWYQQTPGQGLQFLFEYFSETQRNKGNFPGRFSGRQFSNSRSEMNVSTLELGDSALYLCASSLKGEREKLFFGSGTQLSVL.

This chain connects TRBV7-9 to TRBJ2-7; 7 nucleotides match TRBD1. The CDR3 consists of 13 residues. The J segment lost 2 bases and the V segment lost 4 bases, leaving 2 bases of the junction unmatched. Germline CDR1 and CDR2: SEHNR and FQNEAQ (reference sequence). CDR3 residues: CASSSRGTYEQYF. As DNA, the CDR3 is TGTGCCAGCAGCTCCAGGGGGACCTACGAGCAGTACTTC.

In the case of this clone: At one boundary the junction diverges from the germline segment, which might be a read error. This chain uses TRBV30 with TRBJ1-2, with a weak D call TRBD1 (5 bases). This CDR3 is built from 10 residues. Germline assignment: CDR1 GTSNPN and CDR2 SVGIG (reference sequence). Here the CDR3 reads CAWSVQETSF. CDR3 DNA: TGTGCCTGGAGTGTACAGGAGACAAGCTTC.

This clone was recorded a few times. This chain uses TRBV29-1 with TRBJ2-3; the D gene is possibly TRBD2 (6 bases). CDR1 is SQVTM, CDR2 ANQGSEA, per germline. This CDR3 has 14 residues. The ends were cut back, 2 bases at V and 4 bases at J, with 13 bases in the middle. The CDR3 DNA reads TGCAGCGTTGAAACCGGACTACCCCCAGATACGCAGTATTTT. It yields the protein CSVETGLPPDTQYF.

The chain recombines TRBV7-2 with TRBJ1-5, with D perhaps TRBD1 (6 bases). Per germline, CDR1 SGHTA and CDR2 FQGNSA. The length of the CDR3 is 14 residues. Trimming left V 0 bases short and J 4 bases short, with 7 bases between. The CDR3 loop reads CASSLARGNQPQHF. In DNA, the CDR3 is TGTGCCAGCAGCTTAGCCAGGGGTAATCAGCCCCAGCATTTT.

This clone came up a few times. V and J are TRBV5-4 and TRBJ1-5; 7 bases map to TRBD1. The CDR3 contains 16 residues. Germline V CDR1 and CDR2: SGHNT, YYREEE (reference sequence). V lost 4 bases to trimming and J lost 9 bases; unmatched junction nucleotides: 16. This chain's CDR3 is CASSQAPDRPVGPQHF. The CDR3 nucleotides read TGTGCCAGCAGCCAAGCGCCGGACAGGCCTGTCGGGCCCCAGCATTTT.

The chain joins TRBV2 to TRBJ1-1; TRBD1 is a possible D gene (5 bases). This CDR3 spans 14 amino acids. Trimming cost V 6 bases and J 4 bases, with 15 bases left between them. CDR1 and CDR2 (germline): SNHLY, FYNNEI. The CDR3 sequence: CASSADSAVTEAFF. The CDR3 nucleotides read TGTGCCAGCAGCGCAGACAGTGCGGTCACTGAAGCTTTCTTT.

The V and J genes are TRBV7-9 and TRBJ1-1; 7 bases are shared with TRBD1. Trimming cost V 5 bases and J 0 bases; bases outside gene matches: 3. The CDR3 extends over 14 amino acids. In germline, CDR1 is SEHNR, CDR2 FQNEAQ (reference sequence). Here the CDR3 reads CASSRQGLNTEAFF. CDR3 bases: TGTGCCAGCAGCCGACAGGGACTGAACACTGAAGCTTTCTTT. Supplemented by reference TRBV7-9 and TRBJ1-1, the full variable domain reads DTGVSQNPRHKITKRGQNVTFRCDPISEHNRLYWYRQTLGQGPEFLTYFQNEAQLEKSRLLSDRFSAERPKGSFSTLEIQRTEQGDSAMYLCASSRQGLNTEAFFGQGTRLTVV.

V usage is TRBV6-1 and J usage is TRBJ1-2; D ambiguous. Germline CDR1 is MNHNS and CDR2 is SASEGT. V lost 3 bases to trimming and J lost 4 bases, with 12 bases between them. The CDR3 consists of 14 residues. The CDR3 DNA follows: TGTGCCAGCAGTGAGGTGGCCGAAACCTATGGCTACACCTTC. Amino acid sequence: CASSEVAETYGYTF.

The chain employs TRBV6-5 and TRBJ1-6; 7 bases line up with TRBD1. Trimming cost V 5 bases and J 6 bases; bases outside gene matches: 7. The CDR3 covers 15 residues. From germline, CDR1 is MNHEY and CDR2 SVGAGI. CDR3 bases: TGTGCCAGCAGTCCCCGACAGGGCCTTAATTCACCCCTCCACTTT. This gives the protein CASSPRQGLNSPLHF.

The chain carries TRBV29-1 and TRBJ1-1; possibly TRBD1 for D (6 bases). This CDR3 region has 12 residues. Germline V gene sequence: CDR1 SQVTM, CDR2 ANQGSEA. The V end lost 2 bases, the J end lost 7 bases, and 11 bases lay between the germline ends. CDR3 nucleotide sequence: TGCAGCGTTGAAAGGGGGGGGGATGAAGCTTTCTTT. This encodes CSVERGGDEAFF.

This clone was recorded only once. The CDR3 loop is CASSGSQGTRGGRQAFF. CDR3 bases: TGCGCCAGCAGTGGTTCCCAGGGTACCCGCGGGGGGAGACAAGCTTTCTTT. The chain combines TRBV10-2 with TRBJ1-1; D may be TRBD1 (5 bases). Germline V CDR1 and CDR2: WSHSY, SAAADI. This CDR3 is built from 17 residues. V was trimmed by 4 bases and J by 9 bases, leaving 27 bases between them.

The gene calls are TRBV6-1 and TRBJ1-6, with D hard to call. Germline-derived CDR1 and CDR2 are MNHNS and SASEGT. The V gene lost 6 bases and the J gene lost 13 bases, with 10 bases spanning the gap. The CDR3 sequence is 11 residues long. The CDR3 DNA follows: TGTGCCAGCAGAGCCACCGTGCCCCTCCACTTT. This codes for CASRATVPLHF.

This chain links TRBV7-6 with TRBJ1-1; D not resolved. The germline V gene encodes CDR1 SGHVS and CDR2 FNYEAQ. V lost 10 bases and J 3 bases, leaving 9 bases between the germline ends. The CDR3 contains 11 residues. The CDR3 nucleotides are TGTGCCACCCGTAGTTACACTGAAGCTTTCTTT. Amino acids: CATRSYTEAFF. The whole variable domain, remainder taken from reference TRBV7-6 and TRBJ1-1, is GAGVSQSPRYKVTKRGQDVALRCDPISGHVSLYWYRQALGQGPEFLTYFNYEAQQDKSGLPNDRFSAERPEGSISTLTIQRTEQRDSAMYRCATRSYTEAFFGQGTRLTVV.

V and J are TRBV19 and TRBJ1-4, with unresolved D. This CDR3 has 15 amino acids. Trimming left V 4 bases short and J 4 bases short, with 13 bases between. CDR1 and CDR2 (germline): LNHDA, SQIVND (reference sequence). In DNA form, the CDR3 reads TGTGCCAGTAGTAGTACGCGGGCCATTAATGAAAAACTGTTTTTT. Amino acids: CASSSTRAINEKLFF. Supplemented by reference TRBV19 and TRBJ1-4, the full variable domain reads DGGITQSPKYLFRKEGQNVTLSCEQNLNHDAMYWYRQDPGQGLRLIYYSQIVNDFQKGDIAEGYSVSREKKESFPLTVTSAQKNPTAFYLCASSSTRAINEKLFFGSGTQLSVL.

The chain employs TRBV7-8 and TRBJ2-3; D is undetermined. The V gene lost 3 bases and the J gene lost 0 bases, with 7 bases spanning the gap. Germline values: CDR1 SGHVS, CDR2 FQNEAQ. The CDR3 spans 14 residues. CDR3 region: CASSFQYSTDTQYF. CDR3 nucleotide sequence: TGTGCCAGCAGCTTCCAGTACAGCACAGATACGCAGTATTTT.